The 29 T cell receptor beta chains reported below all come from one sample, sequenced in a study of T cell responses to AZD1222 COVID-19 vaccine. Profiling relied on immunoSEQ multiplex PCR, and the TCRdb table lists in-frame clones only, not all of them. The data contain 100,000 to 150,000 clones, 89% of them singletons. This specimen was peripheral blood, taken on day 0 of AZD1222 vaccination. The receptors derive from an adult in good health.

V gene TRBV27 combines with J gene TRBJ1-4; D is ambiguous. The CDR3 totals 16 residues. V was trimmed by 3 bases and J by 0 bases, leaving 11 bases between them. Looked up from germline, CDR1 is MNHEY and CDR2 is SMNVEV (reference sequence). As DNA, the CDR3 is TGTGCCAGCAGTTTTAGCGTCAGGTCAACTAATGAAAAACTGTTTTTT. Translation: CASSFSVRSTNEKLFF.

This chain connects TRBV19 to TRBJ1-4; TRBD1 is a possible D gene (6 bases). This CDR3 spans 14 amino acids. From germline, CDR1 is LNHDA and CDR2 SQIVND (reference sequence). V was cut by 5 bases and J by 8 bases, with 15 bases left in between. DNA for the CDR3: TGTGCCAGTAGTGTACAGGGTGGAATGGAAAAACTGTTTTTT. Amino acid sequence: CASSVQGGMEKLFF.

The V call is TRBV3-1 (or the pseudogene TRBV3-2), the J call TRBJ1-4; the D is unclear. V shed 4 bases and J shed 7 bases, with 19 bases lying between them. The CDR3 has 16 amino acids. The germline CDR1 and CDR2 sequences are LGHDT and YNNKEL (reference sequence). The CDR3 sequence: CASSRRAGVDGEKLFF. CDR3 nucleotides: TGTGCCAGCAGCCGAAGGGCCGGGGTGGATGGTGAAAAACTGTTTTTT.

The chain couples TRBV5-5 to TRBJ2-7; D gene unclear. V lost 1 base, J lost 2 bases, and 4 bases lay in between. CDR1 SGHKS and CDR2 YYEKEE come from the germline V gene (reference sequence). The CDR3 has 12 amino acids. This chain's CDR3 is CASSLTPYEQYF. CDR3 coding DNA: TGTGCCAGCAGCTTGACACCCTACGAGCAGTACTTC.

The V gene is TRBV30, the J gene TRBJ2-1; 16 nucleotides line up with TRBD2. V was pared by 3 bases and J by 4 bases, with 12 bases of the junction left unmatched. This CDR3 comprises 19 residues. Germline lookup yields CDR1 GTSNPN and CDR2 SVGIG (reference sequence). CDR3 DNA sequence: TGTGCCTGGAGGAGACCGGGACTAGCGGGAGGGCCCCGGTACAATGAGCAGTTCTTC. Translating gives CAWRRPGLAGGPRYNEQFF.

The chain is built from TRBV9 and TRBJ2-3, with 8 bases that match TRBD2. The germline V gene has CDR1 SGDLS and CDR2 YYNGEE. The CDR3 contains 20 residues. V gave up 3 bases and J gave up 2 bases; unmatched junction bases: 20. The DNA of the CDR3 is TGTGCCAGCAGCGGCCCCCTTTCGGGGGGGGCCAAGAAAGCCACAGATACGCAGTATTTT. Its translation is CASSGPLSGGAKKATDTQYF.

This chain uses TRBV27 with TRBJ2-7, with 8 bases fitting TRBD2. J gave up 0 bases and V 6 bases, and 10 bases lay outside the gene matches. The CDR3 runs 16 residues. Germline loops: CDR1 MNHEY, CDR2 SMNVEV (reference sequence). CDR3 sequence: CASSPGAGTSSYEQYF. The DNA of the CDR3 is TGTGCCAGCAGCCCCGGGGCGGGGACTAGCTCCTACGAGCAGTACTTC.

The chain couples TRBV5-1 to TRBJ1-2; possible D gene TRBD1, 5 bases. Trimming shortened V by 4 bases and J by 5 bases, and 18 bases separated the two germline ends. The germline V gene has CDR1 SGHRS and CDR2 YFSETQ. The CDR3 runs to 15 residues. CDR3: CASSPLPGAIYGYTF. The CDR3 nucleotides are TGCGCCAGCAGCCCCCTACCCGGGGCCATATATGGCTACACCTTC.

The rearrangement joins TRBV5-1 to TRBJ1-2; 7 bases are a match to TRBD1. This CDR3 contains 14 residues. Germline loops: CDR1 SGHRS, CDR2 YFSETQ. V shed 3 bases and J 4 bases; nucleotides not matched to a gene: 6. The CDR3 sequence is CASSWSGQFYGYTF. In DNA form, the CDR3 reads TGCGCCAGCAGCTGGTCGGGACAGTTCTATGGCTACACCTTC.

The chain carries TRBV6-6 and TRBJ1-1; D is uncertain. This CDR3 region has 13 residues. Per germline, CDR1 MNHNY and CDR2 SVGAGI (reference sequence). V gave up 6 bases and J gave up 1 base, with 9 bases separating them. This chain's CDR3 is CASRPNQNTEAFF. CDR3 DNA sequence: TGTGCCAGCAGGCCTAACCAGAACACTGAAGCTTTCTTT.

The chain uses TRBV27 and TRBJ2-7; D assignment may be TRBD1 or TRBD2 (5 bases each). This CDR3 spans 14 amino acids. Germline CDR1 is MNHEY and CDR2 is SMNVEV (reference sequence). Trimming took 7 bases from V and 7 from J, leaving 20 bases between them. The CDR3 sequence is CASTPQGATGEQYF. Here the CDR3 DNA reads TGTGCCAGCACCCCTCAGGGTGCAACGGGGGAGCAGTACTTC.

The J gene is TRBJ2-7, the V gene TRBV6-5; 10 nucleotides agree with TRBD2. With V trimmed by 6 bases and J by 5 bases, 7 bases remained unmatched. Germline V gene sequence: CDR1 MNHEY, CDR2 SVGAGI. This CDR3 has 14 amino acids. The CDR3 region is CASRSAGGRHEQYF. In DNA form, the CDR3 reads TGTGCCAGCAGGTCAGCGGGGGGGCGGCACGAGCAGTACTTC.

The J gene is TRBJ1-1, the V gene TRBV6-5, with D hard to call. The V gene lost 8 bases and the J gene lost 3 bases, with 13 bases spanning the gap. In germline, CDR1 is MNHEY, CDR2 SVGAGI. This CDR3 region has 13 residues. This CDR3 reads CASGQSWDTEAFF. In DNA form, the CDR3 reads TGTGCCAGCGGCCAGAGTTGGGACACTGAAGCTTTCTTT.

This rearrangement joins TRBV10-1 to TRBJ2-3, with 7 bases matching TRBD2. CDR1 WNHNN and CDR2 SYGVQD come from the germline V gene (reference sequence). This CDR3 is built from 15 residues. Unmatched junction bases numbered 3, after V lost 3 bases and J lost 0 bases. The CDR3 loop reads CASSDPSGSTDTQYF. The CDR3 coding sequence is TGCGCCAGCAGTGATCCTAGCGGAAGCACAGATACGCAGTATTTT.

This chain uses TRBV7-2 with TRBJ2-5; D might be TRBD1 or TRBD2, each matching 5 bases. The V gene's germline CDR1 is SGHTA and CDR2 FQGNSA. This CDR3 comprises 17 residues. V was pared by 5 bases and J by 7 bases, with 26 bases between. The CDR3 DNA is TGTGCCAGCAGCCACAACCCTTGGGGGACCGACGCCAGGACCCAGTACTTC. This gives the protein CASSHNPWGTDARTQYF.

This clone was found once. The CDR3 DNA sequence: TGTGCCAGCAGCCCTAGCGGGGGAAACACAGATACGCAGTATTTT. It specifies CASSPSGGNTDTQYF. The chain combines TRBV9 with TRBJ2-3, with 10 nucleotides matching TRBD2. The V gene's germline CDR1 is SGDLS and CDR2 YYNGEE. CDR3 size: 15 residues. Germline trimming cut 4 bases from V and 2 bases from J; bases unmatched to any gene: 4.

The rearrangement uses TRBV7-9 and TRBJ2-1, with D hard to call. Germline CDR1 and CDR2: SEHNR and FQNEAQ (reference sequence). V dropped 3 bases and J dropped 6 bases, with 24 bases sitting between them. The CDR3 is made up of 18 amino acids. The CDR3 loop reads CASSFRARPGRPSNEQFF. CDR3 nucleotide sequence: TGTGCCAGCAGCTTTCGGGCTAGGCCGGGTCGGCCTTCCAATGAGCAGTTCTTC.

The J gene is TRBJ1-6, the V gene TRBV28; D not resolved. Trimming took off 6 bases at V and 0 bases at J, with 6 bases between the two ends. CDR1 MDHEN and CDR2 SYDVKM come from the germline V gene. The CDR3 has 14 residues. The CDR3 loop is CASSPHSYNSPLHF. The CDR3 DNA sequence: TGTGCCAGCAGCCCCCACTCCTATAATTCACCCCTCCACTTT.

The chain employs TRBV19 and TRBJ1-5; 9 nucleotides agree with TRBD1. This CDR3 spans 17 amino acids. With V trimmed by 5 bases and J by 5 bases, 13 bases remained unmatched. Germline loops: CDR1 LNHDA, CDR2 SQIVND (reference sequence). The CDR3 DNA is TGTGCCAGTAGTTCTAGGACAGGGGTGGTTCAGGATCAGCCCCAGCATTTT. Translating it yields CASSSRTGVVQDQPQHF.

The CDR3 bases are TGTGCCAGGTTACAGGGGGCTGGGGCCAACGTCCTGACTTTC. Translating gives CARLQGAGANVLTF. The J gene is TRBJ2-6, the V gene TRBV2; 8 bases align to TRBD1. CDR3 length: 14 amino acids. CDR1 SNHLY and CDR2 FYNNEI come from the germline V gene. The trim removed 9 bases at V and 2 bases at J, leaving 3 bases unmatched.

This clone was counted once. CDR3 sequence reads: CAIRTEVGENSPLHF. Here the CDR3 DNA reads TGTGCCATCAGGACTGAAGTAGGTGAAAATTCACCCCTCCACTTT. The rearrangement links TRBV10-3 to TRBJ1-6; D not resolved. The germline V and J ends were trimmed by 6 bases and 7 bases, with 16 bases remaining between them. Germline values: CDR1 ENHRY, CDR2 SYGVKD. The CDR3 is made up of 15 amino acids.

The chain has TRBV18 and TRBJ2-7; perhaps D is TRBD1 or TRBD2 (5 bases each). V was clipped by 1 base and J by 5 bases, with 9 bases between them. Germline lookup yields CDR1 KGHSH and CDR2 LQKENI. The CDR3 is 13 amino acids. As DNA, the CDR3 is TGTGCCAGCTCACCACTGAGGGGCGACGAGCAGTACTTC. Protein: CASSPLRGDEQYF.

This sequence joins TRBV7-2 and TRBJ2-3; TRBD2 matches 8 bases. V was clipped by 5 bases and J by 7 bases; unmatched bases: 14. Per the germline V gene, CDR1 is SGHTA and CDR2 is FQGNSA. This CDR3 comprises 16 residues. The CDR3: CASSLPGLGGINTQYF. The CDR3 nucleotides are TGTGCCAGCAGCCTTCCGGGACTAGGGGGAATTAATACGCAGTATTTT.

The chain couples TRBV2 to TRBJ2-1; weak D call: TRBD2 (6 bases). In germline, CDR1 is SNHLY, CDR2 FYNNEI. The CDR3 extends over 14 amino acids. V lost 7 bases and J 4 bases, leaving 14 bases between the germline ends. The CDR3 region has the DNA TGTGCCAGCATCCCAGTGGAGGGGTACAATGAGCAGTTCTTC. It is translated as CASIPVEGYNEQFF.

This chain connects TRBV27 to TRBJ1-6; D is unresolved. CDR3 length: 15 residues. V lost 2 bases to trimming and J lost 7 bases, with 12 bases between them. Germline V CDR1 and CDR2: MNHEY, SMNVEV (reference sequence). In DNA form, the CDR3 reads TGTGCCAGCAGTTTAATAGGTAGCGAGAATTCACCCCTCCACTTT. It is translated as CASSLIGSENSPLHF.

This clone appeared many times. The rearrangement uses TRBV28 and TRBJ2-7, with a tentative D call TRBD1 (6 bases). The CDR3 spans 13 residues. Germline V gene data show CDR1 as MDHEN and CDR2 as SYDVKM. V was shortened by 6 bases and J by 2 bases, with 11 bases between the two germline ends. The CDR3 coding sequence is TGTGCCAGCAGGCCCGGGACACCCTACGAGCAGTACTTC. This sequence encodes CASRPGTPYEQYF.

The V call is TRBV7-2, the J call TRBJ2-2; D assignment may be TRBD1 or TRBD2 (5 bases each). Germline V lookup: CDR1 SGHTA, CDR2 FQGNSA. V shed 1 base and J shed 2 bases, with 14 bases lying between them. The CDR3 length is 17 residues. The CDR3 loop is CASSLVGVGQNTGELFF. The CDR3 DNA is TGTGCCAGCAGCTTAGTGGGGGTGGGGCAAAACACCGGGGAGCTGTTTTTT.

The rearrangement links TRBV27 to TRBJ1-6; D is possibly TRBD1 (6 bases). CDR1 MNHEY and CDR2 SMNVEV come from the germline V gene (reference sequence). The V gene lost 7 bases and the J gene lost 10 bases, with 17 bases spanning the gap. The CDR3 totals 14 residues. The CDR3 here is CASTQGRSRSPLHF. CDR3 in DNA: TGTGCCAGCACACAGGGACGTAGTAGGTCACCCCTCCACTTT.

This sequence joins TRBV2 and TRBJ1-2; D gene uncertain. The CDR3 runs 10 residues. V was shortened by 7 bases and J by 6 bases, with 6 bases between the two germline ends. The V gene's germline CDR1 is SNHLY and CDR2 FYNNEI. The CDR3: CASKENGYTF. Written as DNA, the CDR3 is TGTGCCAGCAAGGAGAATGGCTACACCTTC.